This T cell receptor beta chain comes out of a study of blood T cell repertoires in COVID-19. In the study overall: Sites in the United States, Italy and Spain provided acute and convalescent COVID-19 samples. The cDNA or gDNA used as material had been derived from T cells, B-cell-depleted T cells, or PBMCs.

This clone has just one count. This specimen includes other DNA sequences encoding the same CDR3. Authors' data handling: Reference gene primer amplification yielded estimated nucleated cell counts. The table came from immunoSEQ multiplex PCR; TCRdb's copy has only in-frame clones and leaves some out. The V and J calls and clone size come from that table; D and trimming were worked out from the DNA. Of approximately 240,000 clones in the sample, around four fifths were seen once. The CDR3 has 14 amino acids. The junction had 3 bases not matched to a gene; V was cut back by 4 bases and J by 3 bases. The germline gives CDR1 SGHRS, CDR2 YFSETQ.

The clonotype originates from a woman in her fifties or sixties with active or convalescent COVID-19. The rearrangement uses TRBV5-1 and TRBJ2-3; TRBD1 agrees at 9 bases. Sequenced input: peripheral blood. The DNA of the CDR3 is TGCGCCAGCAGCCCGGGACAGGGAACAGATACGCAGTATTTT. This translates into CASSPGQGTDTQYF.